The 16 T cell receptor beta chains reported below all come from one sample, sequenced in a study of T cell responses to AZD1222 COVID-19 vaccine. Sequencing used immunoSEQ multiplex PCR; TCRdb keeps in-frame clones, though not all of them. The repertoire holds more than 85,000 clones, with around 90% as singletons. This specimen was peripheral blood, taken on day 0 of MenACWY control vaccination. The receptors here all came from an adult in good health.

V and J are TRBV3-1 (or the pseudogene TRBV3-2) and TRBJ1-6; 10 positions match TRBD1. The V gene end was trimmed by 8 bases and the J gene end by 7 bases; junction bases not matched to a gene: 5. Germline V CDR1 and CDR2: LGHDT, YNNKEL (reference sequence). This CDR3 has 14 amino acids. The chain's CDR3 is CASRDRGSNSPLHF. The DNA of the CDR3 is TGTGCCAGCCGGGACAGGGGAAGCAATTCACCCCTCCACTTT.

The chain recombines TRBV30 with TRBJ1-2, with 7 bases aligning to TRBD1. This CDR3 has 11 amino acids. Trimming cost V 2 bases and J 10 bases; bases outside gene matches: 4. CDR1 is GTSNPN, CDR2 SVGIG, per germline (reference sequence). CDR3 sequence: CAWSKGGDYTF. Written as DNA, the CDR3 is TGTGCCTGGAGTAAAGGGGGCGACTACACCTTC. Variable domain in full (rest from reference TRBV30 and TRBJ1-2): SQTIHQWPATLVQPVGSPLSLECTVEGTSNPNLYWYRQAAGRGLQLLFYSVGIGQISSEVPQNLSASRPQDRQFILSSKKLLLSDSGFYLCAWSKGGDYTFGSGTRLTVV.

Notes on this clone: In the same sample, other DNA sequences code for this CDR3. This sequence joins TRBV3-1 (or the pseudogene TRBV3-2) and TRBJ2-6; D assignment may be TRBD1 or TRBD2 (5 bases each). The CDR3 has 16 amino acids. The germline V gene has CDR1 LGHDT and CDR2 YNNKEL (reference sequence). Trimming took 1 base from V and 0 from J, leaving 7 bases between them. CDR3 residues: CASSQAGHSGANVLTF. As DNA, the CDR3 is TGTGCCAGCAGCCAAGCGGGGCACTCTGGGGCCAACGTCCTGACTTTC.

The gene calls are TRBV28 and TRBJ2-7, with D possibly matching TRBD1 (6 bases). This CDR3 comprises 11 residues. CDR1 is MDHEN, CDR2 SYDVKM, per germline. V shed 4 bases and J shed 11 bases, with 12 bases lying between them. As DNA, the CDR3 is TGTGCCAGCAGTTCATACAGGGTTGAGTACTTC. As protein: CASSSYRVEYF.

The CDR3 coding sequence is TGTGCCAGAAACCAGGGGGCAAGGGGGTCACCCCTCCACTTT. Its translation is CARNQGARGSPLHF. The gene calls are TRBV19 and TRBJ1-6; TRBD1 agrees at 8 bases. Unmatched junction bases numbered 11, after V lost 9 bases and J lost 10 bases. Germline V lookup: CDR1 LNHDA, CDR2 SQIVND (reference sequence). This CDR3 is 14 amino acids long.

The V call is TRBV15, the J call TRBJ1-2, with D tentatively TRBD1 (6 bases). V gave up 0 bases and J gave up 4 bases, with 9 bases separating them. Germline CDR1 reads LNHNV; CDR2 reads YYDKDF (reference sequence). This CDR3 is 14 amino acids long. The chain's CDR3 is CATSRDRGSYGYTF. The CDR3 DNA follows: TGTGCCACCAGCAGAGATAGGGGGAGCTATGGCTACACCTTC.

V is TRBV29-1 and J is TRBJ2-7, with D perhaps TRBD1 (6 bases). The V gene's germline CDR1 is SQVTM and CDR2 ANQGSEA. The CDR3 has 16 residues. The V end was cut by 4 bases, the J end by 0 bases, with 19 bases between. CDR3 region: CSVVLVGQGISYEQYF. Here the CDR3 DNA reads TGCAGCGTTGTCCTCGTGGGGCAGGGGATCTCCTACGAGCAGTACTTC.

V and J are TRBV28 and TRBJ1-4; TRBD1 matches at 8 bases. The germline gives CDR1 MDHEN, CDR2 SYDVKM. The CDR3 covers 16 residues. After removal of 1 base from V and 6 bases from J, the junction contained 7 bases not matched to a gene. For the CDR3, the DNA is TGTGCCAGCAGTTTATCCCCTCAGGGGGCCGATGAAAAACTGTTTTTT. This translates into CASSLSPQGADEKLFF.

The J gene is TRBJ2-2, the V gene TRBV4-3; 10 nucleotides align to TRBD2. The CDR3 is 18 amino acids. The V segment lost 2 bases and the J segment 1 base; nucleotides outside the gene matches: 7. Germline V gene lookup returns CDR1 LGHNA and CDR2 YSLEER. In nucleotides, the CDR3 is TGCGCCAGCAGCCAACAGCCTAGCGGGGGCTGGAACACCGGGGAGCTGTTTTTT. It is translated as CASSQQPSGGWNTGELFF.

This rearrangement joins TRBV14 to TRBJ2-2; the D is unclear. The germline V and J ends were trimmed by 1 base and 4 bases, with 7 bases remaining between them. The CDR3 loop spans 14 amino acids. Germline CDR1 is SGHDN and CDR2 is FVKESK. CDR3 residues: CASSQAVATGELFF. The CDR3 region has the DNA TGTGCCAGCAGCCAAGCGGTGGCCACCGGGGAGCTGTTTTTT.

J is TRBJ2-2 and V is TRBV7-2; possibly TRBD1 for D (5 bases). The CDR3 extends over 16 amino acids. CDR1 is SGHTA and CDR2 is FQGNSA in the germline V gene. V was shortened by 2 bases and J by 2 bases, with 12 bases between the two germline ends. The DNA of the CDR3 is TGTGCCAGCAGCTTATTTACAGGACCCAACACCGGGGAGCTGTTTTTT. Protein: CASSLFTGPNTGELFF. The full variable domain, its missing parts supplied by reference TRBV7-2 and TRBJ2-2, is GAGVSQSPSNKVTEKGKDVELRCDPISGHTALYWYRQSLGQGLEFLIYFQGNSAPDKSGLPSDRFSAERTGGSVSTLTIQRTQQEDSAVYLCASSLFTGPNTGELFFGEGSRLTVL.

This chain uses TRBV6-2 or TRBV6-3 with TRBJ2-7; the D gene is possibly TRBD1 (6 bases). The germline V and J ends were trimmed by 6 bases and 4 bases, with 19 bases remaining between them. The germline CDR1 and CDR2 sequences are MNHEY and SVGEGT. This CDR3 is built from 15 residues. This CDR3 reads CASSHDRPTGYEQYF. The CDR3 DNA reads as TGTGCCAGCAGCCACGACAGGCCGACGGGGTACGAGCAGTACTTC.

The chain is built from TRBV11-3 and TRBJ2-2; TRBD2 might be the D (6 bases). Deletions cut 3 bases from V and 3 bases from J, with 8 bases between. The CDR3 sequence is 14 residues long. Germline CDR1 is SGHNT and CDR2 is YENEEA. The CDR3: CASSFRLDTGELFF. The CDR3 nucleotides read TGTGCCAGCAGCTTTAGACTAGACACCGGGGAGCTGTTTTTT.

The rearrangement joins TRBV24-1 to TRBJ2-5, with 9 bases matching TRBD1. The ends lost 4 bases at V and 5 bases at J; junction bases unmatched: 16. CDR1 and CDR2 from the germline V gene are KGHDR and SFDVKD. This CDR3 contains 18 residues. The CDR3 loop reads CATSEYPGTGSQMETQYF. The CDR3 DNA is TGTGCCACCAGTGAATACCCAGGGACAGGGAGCCAAATGGAGACCCAGTACTTC.

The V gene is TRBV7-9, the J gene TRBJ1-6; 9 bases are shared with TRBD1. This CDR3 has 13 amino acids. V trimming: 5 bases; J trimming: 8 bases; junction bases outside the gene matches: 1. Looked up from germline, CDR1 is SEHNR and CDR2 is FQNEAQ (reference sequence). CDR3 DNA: TGTGCCAGCAGCCGACAGGGGGATTCACCCCTCCACTTT. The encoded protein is CASSRQGDSPLHF. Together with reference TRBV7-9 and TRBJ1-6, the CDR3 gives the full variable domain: DTGVSQNPRHKITKRGQNVTFRCDPISEHNRLYWYRQTLGQGPEFLTYFQNEAQLEKSRLLSDRFSAERPKGSFSTLEIQRTEQGDSAMYLCASSRQGDSPLHFGNGTRLTVT.

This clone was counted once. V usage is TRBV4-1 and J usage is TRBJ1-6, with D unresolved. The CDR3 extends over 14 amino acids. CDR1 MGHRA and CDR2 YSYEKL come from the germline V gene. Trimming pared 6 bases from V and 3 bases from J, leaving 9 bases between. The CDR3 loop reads CASSPDRYNSPLHF. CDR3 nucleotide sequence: TGCGCCAGCAGTCCGGACCGCTATAATTCACCCCTCCACTTT.